Included here is one TCR beta chain sequence, with context. The antigen remains undetermined. The DNA input per sorted-subset replicate PCR was about 220 ng, corresponding to some 30,000 T cell genomes. Sequencing was performed with immunoSEQ multiplex PCR; in TCRdb, only in-frame clones are kept and a portion is missing. The table lists approximately 1,500,000 clones, approximately 98% of them singletons, with 0.4% to 0.45% in the top ten. The data stem from a study of shared clonotypes between healthy human individuals. The V gene's germline CDR1 is SGHTA and CDR2 FQGNSA. This CDR3 is built from 17 residues. Trimming shortened V by 2 bases and J by 2 bases, and 15 bases separated the two germline ends. Study-wide findings and caveats: Naive subsets tended to show greater estimated richness than memory subsets.

Every contributor of samples was a Caucasian grown-up residing in Nashville, Tennessee. Input material: naive CD4+ T cells sorted from blood. Subset indicated: CD45RA+ positively selected. The J gene is TRBJ2-2, the V gene TRBV7-2; maybe TRBD2 (6 bases). This TCR was recovered from a young man in good health. The CDR3 reads CASSLRGVAANTGELFF. DNA of the CDR3: TGTGCCAGCAGCTTAAGAGGGGTAGCGGCCAACACCGGGGAGCTGTTTTTT.